The T cell receptor (beta chain) under discussion was sequenced for a study of blood T cells in healthy people across ages (dated by TCRdb to between 2014 and 2017). Regarding the research as a whole: In model experiments, template switching captured roughly one uniquely barcoded TCR beta cDNA molecule for every two T cells. To track age-related changes in TCR beta repertoire diversity, the study relied on deep sequencing normalized with unique cDNA molecular identifiers. The donors were divided into four age groups: young (average about 15 years), middle-aged (over 35), aged (roughly 60) and long-lived (around 87). Donors of different ages were randomly distributed across sequencing lanes to avoid experimental bias. Using the same blood draw, the study looked at two additional independent replicas of 1 million unique cDNA reads for two donors, one aged 18 to 29 and the other aged 80 or older. What the work shows at the level of the full study, not this receptor alone: As age increased, observed TCR beta diversity per million T cells dropped in a roughly linear way, and a significant reduction was already evident by age 40. There was a strong correlation between observed TCR beta diversity and the percentage of naive T cells measured by flow cytometry. The long-lived group showed more naive CD4+ T cells, fewer expanded clones and increased TCR diversity than the aged group, suggesting age selection. Since profiling was done on bulk unsorted PBMCs, naive and antigen-experienced compartments could not be conclusively compared. Total diversity estimates from one million sequenced T cells were considered lower bounds and underestimates. The CMV infection status of donors was not known, potentially confounding age-related changes in expanded clonotypes.

The donors were 40 or so Caucasian individuals from Russia, aged 6 to 90 years, who were systemically healthy. Around 9.8 milliliters of peripheral blood were collected from each donor into EDTA-treated Vacutainer tubes. Ficoll-Paque density-gradient centrifugation was used to isolate PBMCs, with at least 6.5 million per sample. Total RNA, at least 5.5 micrograms per sample, was extracted from PBMCs with Trizol reagent. The percentages of naive CD45RAhigh/CD27high T cells were determined by flow cytometry on a PBMC aliquot from every donor. Library creation used 5' RACE. TCRdb shows the sequencer as Illumina HiSeq 2500. The second PCR ran for about 6 to 12 cycles and used a J-beta primer mix along with a sample-barcoded 5' primer. A unique molecular identifier was introduced onto each TCR beta cDNA molecule by a template-switch 5' adaptor carrying 12 random nucleotides. At least 3 million CDR3-containing paired-end reads were obtained from each sample. All of the RNA was converted into first-strand cDNA using the Mint cDNA synthesis kit, with a TRBC-specific oligonucleotide serving as the primer. All cDNA was treated with uracil-DNA glycosylase and then went through a first 18-cycle PCR with the universal primers M1SS and BC2_uni_R. The study's own analysis went as follows. For normalization, 1 million high-quality reads, each with a distinct molecular identifier, were randomly selected from each sample. Instead of being binned into consensus sequences, reads with shared molecular identifiers were discarded. MiTCR, set to a Q25 quality threshold and the strictest error-elimination algorithm, was used for CDR3 identification, clonotype clustering and error correction. A nonparametric unseen species model with Euler transformation was used to estimate lower-bound total TCR beta diversity. Using fastp trimming at Q25 and MiXCR clonotype assembly, TCRdb reanalyzed the public sequencing data and kept in-frame beta chains. Rows are unified per CDR3 protein, each entry keeping the most common DNA and genes. For this entry, the V and J calls and clone size follow TCRdb and not the study's own pipeline. This sample has 1.5 million to 2 million distinct CDR3 sequences in its table, and 28% of those were observed once. The top ten hold roughly 8% of the sample.

Its CDR3 holds 15 amino acids, cysteine through phenylalanine. Only the CDR3 DNA stays, 45 bases, in frame from base 1. The V end gives up 5 bases and the J end 0 bases, leaving 7 bases in the junction not matched to a gene. The germline V gene (reference sequence) specifies DFQATT as CDR1 and SNEGSKA as CDR2. In its sample, this clonotype was seen many times. Its recognized antigen is unknown. No base quality values were provided; no much bigger clone lies one nucleotide off. The sequencing sample was made of blood. The chain is made from TRBV20-1 and TRBJ2-1; 7 middle bases align to TRBD1. The receptor was isolated from a woman in her thirties in good health. The CDR3 region: CSAETRGSSYNEQFF. At the DNA level, the sequence is TGCAGTGCTGAAACCAGGGGGAGCTCCTACAATGAGCAGTTCTTC.